Below, 21 T cell receptor beta chains from the same sample are listed, as sequenced in a study of blood T cell repertoires in COVID-19. The method was immunoSEQ multiplex PCR; TCRdb's version includes in-frame clones alone and lacks a portion of them. The data show 30,000 to 35,000 clones, more than 90% seen once. Sequencing used peripheral blood. The source of these receptors is a human donor in a cohort sampled during active COVID-19.

The genes are TRBV9 and TRBJ2-7; D is unclear. Germline loops: CDR1 SGDLS, CDR2 YYNGEE. V shed 0 bases and J shed 3 bases, with 7 bases lying between them. The CDR3 sequence is 13 residues long. CDR3 amino acids: CASSVGPYYEQYF. The DNA for the CDR3 is TGTGCCAGCAGCGTAGGGCCATACTACGAGCAGTACTTC.

V is TRBV5-1 and J is TRBJ1-6; the match to TRBD1 covers 8 bases. The CDR3 covers 15 residues. Trimming cost V 4 bases and J 8 bases; bases outside gene matches: 8. Per germline, CDR1 SGHRS and CDR2 YFSETQ. The CDR3 reads CASSKGTGRDSPLHF. CDR3 nucleotides: TGCGCCAGCAGCAAAGGGACAGGCAGGGATTCACCCCTCCACTTT. The entire variable domain, with the rest obtained from reference TRBV5-1 and TRBJ1-6, is as follows: KAGVTQTPRYLIKTRGQQVTLSCSPISGHRSVSWYQQTPGQGLQFLFEYFSETQRNKGNFPGRFSGRQFSNSRSEMNVSTLELGDSALYLCASSKGTGRDSPLHFGNGTRLTVT.

V and J are TRBV6-4 and TRBJ2-1; 7 bases line up with TRBD2. V shed 8 bases, J shed 7 bases, and the junction held 17 bases outside the gene matches. The CDR3 is made up of 16 amino acids. In germline, CDR1 is MRHNA, CDR2 SNTAGT. The CDR3 DNA is TGTGCCAGCCAGCCCACCGTGGCGGGAGAATTGAATGAGCAGTTCTTC. Translated, it gives CASQPTVAGELNEQFF.

This chain uses TRBV7-2 with TRBJ2-1; tentative D call: TRBD1 (6 bases). The germline V gene encodes CDR1 SGHTA and CDR2 FQGNSA. V gave up 6 bases and J gave up 0 bases, with 12 bases separating them. There are 15 residues in the CDR3. The CDR3 DNA follows: TGTGCCAGCAGTCGAACAGGGAGCTCCTACAATGAGCAGTTCTTC. Protein product: CASSRTGSSYNEQFF. The full variable domain, completed using reference TRBV7-2 and TRBJ2-1, is GAGVSQSPSNKVTEKGKDVELRCDPISGHTALYWYRQSLGQGLEFLIYFQGNSAPDKSGLPSDRFSAERTGGSVSTLTIQRTQQEDSAVYLCASSRTGSSYNEQFFGPGTRLTVL.

This chain connects TRBV9 to TRBJ2-1, with TRBD2 matching over 9 bases. The V and J ends lost 0 bases and 8 bases, in that order; junction bases with no gene match: 9. Germline loops: CDR1 SGDLS, CDR2 YYNGEE. The CDR3 loop spans 16 amino acids. The CDR3 nucleotides are TGTGCCAGCAGCGTAGGTGGTAGCGGGAGAAGCGATGAGCAGTTCTTC. Protein: CASSVGGSGRSDEQFF.

This chain connects TRBV7-2 to TRBJ2-2, with 7 positions matching TRBD2. Germline CDR1 reads SGHTA; CDR2 reads FQGNSA. V was clipped by 1 base and J by 4 bases; unmatched bases: 6. The CDR3 runs 16 residues. The CDR3 DNA reads as TGTGCCAGCAGCTTAGGAGTCGGGAGGCCCACCGGGGAGCTGTTTTTT. It translates to CASSLGVGRPTGELFF.

This chain joins TRBV2 and TRBJ2-7; TRBD2 matches at 8 bases. This CDR3 spans 14 amino acids. Germline CDR1 and CDR2: SNHLY and FYNNEI. Trimming took 4 bases from V and 5 from J; bases not matched to a gene: 7. The CDR3 coding sequence is TGTGCCAGCAGTGGAGCGGGAGACCGAGACGAGCAGTACTTC. It yields the protein CASSGAGDRDEQYF.

The V and J genes are TRBV5-1 and TRBJ2-2, with TRBD1 matching over 8 bases. Unmatched junction bases numbered 8, after V lost 3 bases and J lost 7 bases. CDR1 is SGHRS and CDR2 is YFSETQ in the germline V gene. This CDR3 comprises 15 residues. The chain's CDR3 is CASSSWTGLSGELFF. The CDR3 coding sequence is TGCGCCAGCAGCTCCTGGACAGGGCTTAGCGGGGAGCTGTTTTTT. The full variable domain, rest sourced from reference TRBV5-1 and TRBJ2-2, is KAGVTQTPRYLIKTRGQQVTLSCSPISGHRSVSWYQQTPGQGLQFLFEYFSETQRNKGNFPGRFSGRQFSNSRSEMNVSTLELGDSALYLCASSSWTGLSGELFFGEGSRLTVL.

The rearrangement uses TRBV7-6 and TRBJ2-7, with 9 bases identical to TRBD2. The CDR3 sequence is 15 residues long. CDR1 is SGHVS and CDR2 is FNYEAQ in the germline V gene. Germline trimming cut 6 bases from V and 5 bases from J; bases unmatched to any gene: 11. The CDR3 DNA reads TGTGCCAGCAGTTCCCTTAGCGGGAGTCTCAACGAGCAGTACTTC. This codes for CASSSLSGSLNEQYF.

The rearrangement links TRBV5-1 to TRBJ2-1; D perhaps matches TRBD2 (5 bases). Germline CDR1 and CDR2: SGHRS and YFSETQ. This CDR3 region has 14 residues. V was pared by 5 bases and J by 6 bases, with 15 bases between. The CDR3 reads CASRYSPSSNEQFF. The CDR3 DNA follows: TGCGCCAGCAGGTACTCACCTAGCAGCAATGAGCAGTTCTTC.

This rearrangement joins TRBV3-1 (or the pseudogene TRBV3-2) to TRBJ1-6, with 7 positions matching TRBD1. This CDR3 spans 14 amino acids. Germline CDR1 is LGHDT and CDR2 is YNNKEL (reference sequence). V was pared by 3 bases and J by 7 bases, with 3 bases of the junction left unmatched. CDR3 DNA: TGTGCCAGCAGCCAGTTCAGGGGGAATTCACCCCTCCACTTT. It is translated as CASSQFRGNSPLHF.

The chain has TRBV5-6 and TRBJ1-2, with D perhaps matching TRBD1 (5 bases). Germline V gene lookup returns CDR1 SGHDT and CDR2 YYEEEE. This CDR3 spans 15 amino acids. Trimming stripped 2 bases from V and 5 bases from J, with 16 bases between. CDR3 nucleotide sequence: TGTGCCAGCAGCTTCCAAAGACAGATGACTTATGGCTACACCTTC. This encodes CASSFQRQMTYGYTF.

This chain joins TRBV5-4 and TRBJ2-3; 10 bases are a match to TRBD2. CDR3 length equals 19 residues. The germline gives CDR1 SGHNT, CDR2 YYREEE (reference sequence). J lost 1 base, V lost 1 base, and 12 bases had no gene match. The CDR3 DNA sequence: TGTGCCAGCAGCTTGTTCGCTAGCGGGAGTTCGGGGGGCACAGATACGCAGTATTTT. Its translation is CASSLFASGSSGGTDTQYF.

The chain couples TRBV11-2 to TRBJ2-7; D is possibly TRBD1 (5 bases). Trimming left V 0 bases short and J 8 bases short, with 11 bases between. Germline assignment: CDR1 SGHAT and CDR2 FQNNGV. This CDR3 spans 13 amino acids. CDR3 coding DNA: TGTGCCAGCAGCTTAGATCAGGACACGAAGCAGTACTTC. This sequence encodes CASSLDQDTKQYF. Based on the CDR3 plus reference TRBV11-2 and TRBJ2-7, the full variable domain is EAGVAQSPRYKIIEKRQSVAFWCNPISGHATLYWYQQILGQGPKLLIQFQNNGVVDDSQLPKDRFSAERLKGVDSTLKIQPAKLEDSAVYLCASSLDQDTKQYFGPGTRLTVT.

This rearrangement joins TRBV13 to TRBJ1-2; 7 bases agree with TRBD1. Germline loops: CDR1 PRHDT, CDR2 FYEKMQ (reference sequence). This CDR3 has 14 residues. Trimming at V came to 0 bases and at J to 8 bases, leaving 6 bases not matched to a gene. CDR3 protein: CASSLGEGAEGYTF. The CDR3 bases are TGTGCCAGCAGCTTAGGGGAGGGGGCGGAGGGCTACACCTTC.

This chain links TRBV7-9 with TRBJ2-7, with 7 bases aligning to TRBD2. V was pared by 5 bases and J by 4 bases, with 8 bases of the junction left unmatched. Germline CDR1 is SEHNR and CDR2 is FQNEAQ (reference sequence). CDR3 length: 14 amino acids. The chain's CDR3 is CASSLGGIGYEQYF. CDR3 DNA sequence: TGTGCCAGCAGCCTCGGGGGGATCGGTTACGAGCAGTACTTC.

The V call is TRBV18, the J call TRBJ1-1; 10 bases match TRBD1. CDR1 and CDR2 from the germline V gene are KGHSH and LQKENI. The junction had 7 bases not matched to a gene; V was cut back by 5 bases and J by 4 bases. CDR3 size: 15 residues. DNA of the CDR3: TGTGCCAGCTCAAGACAGGGGGCGCCGGTCACTGAAGCTTTCTTT. It encodes CASSRQGAPVTEAFF.

The chain is built from TRBV6-6 and TRBJ1-2; D ambiguous. The CDR3 is 13 amino acids. With 2 bases removed from V and 2 bases from J, the gap between germline ends came to 6 bases. The germline CDR1 and CDR2 sequences are MNHNY and SVGAGI (reference sequence). The CDR3 coding sequence is TGTGCCAGCAGTTACGAGGGCAACTATGGCTACACCTTC. It yields the protein CASSYEGNYGYTF.

The gene calls are TRBV4-2 and TRBJ2-5; weak D call: TRBD2 (5 bases). V lost 4 bases, J lost 5 bases, and 8 bases lay in between. Germline values: CDR1 LGHNA, CDR2 YNFKEQ. The CDR3 contains 12 residues. CDR3 region: CASSLEGETQYF. For the CDR3, the DNA is TGTGCCAGCAGCCTTGAGGGTGAGACCCAGTACTTC.

DNA for the CDR3: TGTGCCAGCTCACTGAGCCCGAGCTCCTACGAGCAGTACTTC. It translates to CASSLSPSSYEQYF. The gene calls are TRBV18 and TRBJ2-7; D unclear. The CDR3 is 14 residues long. Trimming shortened V by 4 bases and J by 0 bases, and 10 bases separated the two germline ends. The germline V gene has CDR1 KGHSH and CDR2 LQKENI.

The rearrangement links TRBV7-6 to TRBJ2-7, with 9 bases matching TRBD2. The junction had 6 bases not matched to a gene; V was cut back by 4 bases and J by 2 bases. Germline V CDR1 and CDR2: SGHVS, FNYEAQ. This CDR3 region has 15 residues. The CDR3 sequence is CASSSGVAGAYEQYF. CDR3 sequence (DNA): TGTGCCAGCAGCTCCGGGGTAGCGGGGGCCTACGAGCAGTACTTC.